This TCR beta chain was identified in a study of CDR3 diversity in severe acne. This CDR3 is built from 15 residues. V lost 6 bases and J 5 bases, leaving 22 bases between the germline ends. Germline CDR1 is DFQATT and CDR2 is SNEGSKA (reference sequence). This clonotype rates as medium-sized. One entry per CDR3 protein, called by TCRdb with MiXCR from the PCR reads. The profile shows over 70,000 distinct CDR3 sequences, around 50% of them singletons. The gene calls are TRBV20-1 and TRBJ2-5; D possibly matches TRBD1 or TRBD2 (6 bases each). This receptor was taken from a male donor in good health, without acne. The material sequenced was blood. The CDR3 coding sequence is TGCAGTGCAATCCTGGGGACACCGGGGGTGGAGACCCAGTACTTC. Protein sequence: CSAILGTPGVETQYF.